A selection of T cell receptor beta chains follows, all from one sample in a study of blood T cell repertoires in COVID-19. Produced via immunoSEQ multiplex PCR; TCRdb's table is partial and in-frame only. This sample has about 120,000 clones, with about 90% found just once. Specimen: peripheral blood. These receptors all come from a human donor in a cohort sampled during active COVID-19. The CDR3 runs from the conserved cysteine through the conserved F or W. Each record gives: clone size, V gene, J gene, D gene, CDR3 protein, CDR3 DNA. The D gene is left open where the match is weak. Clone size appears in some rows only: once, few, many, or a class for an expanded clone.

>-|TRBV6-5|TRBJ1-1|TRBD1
CASSYSRTGGPEAFF
TGTGCCAGCAGTTACTCACGGACAGGGGGCCCTGAAGCTTTCTTT
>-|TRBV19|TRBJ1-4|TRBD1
CASSTTGAQEKLFF
TGTGCCAGTAGTACCACAGGGGCTCAGGAAAAACTGTTTTTT
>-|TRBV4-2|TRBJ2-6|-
CASSQDLRAGANVLTF
TGTGCCAGCAGCCAAGACCTCAGGGCTGGGGCCAACGTCCTGACTTTC
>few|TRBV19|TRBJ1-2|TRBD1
CASSPDRVDYGYTF
TGTGCCAGTAGTCCGGACAGGGTAGACTATGGCTACACCTTC
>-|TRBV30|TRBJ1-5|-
CAWSGDTNQPQHF
TGTGCCTGGAGTGGTGACACTAATCAGCCCCAGCATTTT
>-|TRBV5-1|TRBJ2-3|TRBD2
CASSGVAGELTDTQYF
TGCGCCAGCAGCGGTGTAGCGGGGGAGCTCACAGATACGCAGTATTTT
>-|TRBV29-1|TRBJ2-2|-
CSVVQLDTGELFF
TGCAGCGTGGTCCAACTAGACACCGGGGAGCTGTTTTTT
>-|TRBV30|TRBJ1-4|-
CAWGVGSSVNEKLFF
TGTGCCTGGGGGGTGGGGAGCTCCGTTAATGAAAAACTGTTTTTT
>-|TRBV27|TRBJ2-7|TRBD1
CASRGDRGLRGEQYF
TGTGCCAGCAGGGGGGACAGGGGGCTTCGGGGAGAGCAGTACTTC
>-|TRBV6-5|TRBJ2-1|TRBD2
CASSLTSGGAYEQFF
TGTGCCAGCAGTCTGACTAGCGGGGGGGCTTATGAGCAGTTCTTC
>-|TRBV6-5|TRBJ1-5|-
CASSYRRQNQPQHF
TGTGCCAGCAGTTACCGGAGACAGAATCAGCCCCAGCATTTT
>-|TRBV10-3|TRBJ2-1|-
CAISDQRSYNEQFF
TGTGCCATCAGTGACCAGCGGTCCTACAATGAGCAGTTCTTC
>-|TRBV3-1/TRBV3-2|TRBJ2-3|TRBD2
CASSQGNGGGDTQYF
TGTGCCAGCAGCCAAGGGAACGGGGGAGGGGATACGCAGTATTTT
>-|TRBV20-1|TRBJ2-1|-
CSASGGPSYNEQFF
TGCAGTGCTAGTGGGGGGCCTTCCTACAATGAGCAGTTCTTC
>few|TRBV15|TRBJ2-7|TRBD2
CATMVGGNPTYEQYF
TGTGCCACTATGGTCGGGGGGAACCCTACCTACGAGCAGTACTTC